This T cell receptor beta chain was identified during a study of radiotherapy plus CTLA-4 blockade in lung cancer. For the study at large: Overall, approximately 18% of patients showed an objective response, while approximately 28% attained disease control. Study-wide findings and caveats: The study found tumor-derived TCR clones expanded in blood after radiotherapy plus ipilimumab.

Clones were read by immunoSEQ multiplex PCR, and TCRdb kept only the in-frame ones, dropping some. The sample has around 41,000 clones, about two thirds seen once. For this clone: Its antigen is as yet unknown.

V lost 5 bases and J 11 bases, leaving 21 bases between the germline ends. Germline values: CDR1 SGHTA, CDR2 FQGNSA. The CDR3 contains 14 residues. CTLA-4 blockade using ipilimumab, together with focal radiation, was received by patients with chemo-refractory metastatic non-small-cell lung cancer. J is TRBJ1-1 and V is TRBV7-2; the D gene is possibly TRBD1 (6 bases). The material was peripheral blood, obtained from a patient treated with radiotherapy plus ipilimumab. This sequence was found in a human donor with non-small cell lung cancer who had a partial response to radiotherapy plus ipilimumab. The CDR3 region is CASSQTGGRDWAFF. The CDR3 DNA reads TGTGCCAGCAGCCAGACGGGGGGCCGGGATTGGGCTTTCTTT.